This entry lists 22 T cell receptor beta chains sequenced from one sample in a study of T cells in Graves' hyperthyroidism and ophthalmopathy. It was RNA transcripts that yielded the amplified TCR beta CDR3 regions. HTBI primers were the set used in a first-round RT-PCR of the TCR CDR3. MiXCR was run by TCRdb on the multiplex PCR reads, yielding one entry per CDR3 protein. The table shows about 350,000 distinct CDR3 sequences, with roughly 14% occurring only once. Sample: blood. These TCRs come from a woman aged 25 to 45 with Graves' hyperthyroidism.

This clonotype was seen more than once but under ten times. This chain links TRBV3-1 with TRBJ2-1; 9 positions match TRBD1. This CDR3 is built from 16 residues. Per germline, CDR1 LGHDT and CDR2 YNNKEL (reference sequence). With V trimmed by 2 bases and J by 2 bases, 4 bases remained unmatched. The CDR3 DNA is TGTGCCAGCAGCCAAAACAGGGGGCGTCCCTACAATGAGCAGTTCTTC. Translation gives CASSQNRGRPYNEQFF.

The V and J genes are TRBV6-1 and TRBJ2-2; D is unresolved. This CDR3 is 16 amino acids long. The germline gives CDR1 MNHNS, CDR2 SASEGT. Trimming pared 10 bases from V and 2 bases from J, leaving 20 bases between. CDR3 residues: CATPRLEHLNTGELFF. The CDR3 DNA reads TGTGCCACCCCCCGTTTGGAGCACCTCAACACCGGGGAGCTGTTTTTT.

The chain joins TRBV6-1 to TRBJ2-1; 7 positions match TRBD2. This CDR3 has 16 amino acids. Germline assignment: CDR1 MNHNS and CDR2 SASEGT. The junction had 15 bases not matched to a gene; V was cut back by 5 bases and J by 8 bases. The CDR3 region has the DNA TGTGCCAGCAGTTCCGGGATTGGCGGGAGAACGGATGAGCAGTTCTTC. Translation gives CASSSGIGGRTDEQFF.

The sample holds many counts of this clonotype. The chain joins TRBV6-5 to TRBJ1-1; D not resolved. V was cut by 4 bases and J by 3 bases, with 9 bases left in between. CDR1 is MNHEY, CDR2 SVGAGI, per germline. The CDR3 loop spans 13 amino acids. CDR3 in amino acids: CASSSPSDTEAFF. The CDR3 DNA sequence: TGTGCCAGCAGTTCCCCCTCCGACACTGAAGCTTTCTTT.

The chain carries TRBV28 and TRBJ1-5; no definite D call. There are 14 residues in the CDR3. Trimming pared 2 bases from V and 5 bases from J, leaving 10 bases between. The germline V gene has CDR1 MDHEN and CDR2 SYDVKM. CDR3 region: CASSLGNRYQPQHF. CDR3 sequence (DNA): TGTGCCAGCAGTTTAGGAAATAGATATCAGCCCCAGCATTTT.

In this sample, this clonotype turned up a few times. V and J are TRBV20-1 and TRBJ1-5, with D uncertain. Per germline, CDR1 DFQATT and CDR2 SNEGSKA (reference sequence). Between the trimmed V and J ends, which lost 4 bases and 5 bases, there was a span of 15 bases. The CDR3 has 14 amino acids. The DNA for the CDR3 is TGCAGTGCTATAGCCTTGAAGAGCGATCAGCCCCAGCATTTT. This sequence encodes CSAIALKSDQPQHF.

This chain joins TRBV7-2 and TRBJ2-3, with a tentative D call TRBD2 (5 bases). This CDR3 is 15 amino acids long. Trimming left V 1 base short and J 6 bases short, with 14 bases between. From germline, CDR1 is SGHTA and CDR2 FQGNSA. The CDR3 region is CASSLVRVLPDTQYF. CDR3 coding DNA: TGTGCCAGCAGCTTAGTGCGGGTGCTACCCGATACGCAGTATTTT.

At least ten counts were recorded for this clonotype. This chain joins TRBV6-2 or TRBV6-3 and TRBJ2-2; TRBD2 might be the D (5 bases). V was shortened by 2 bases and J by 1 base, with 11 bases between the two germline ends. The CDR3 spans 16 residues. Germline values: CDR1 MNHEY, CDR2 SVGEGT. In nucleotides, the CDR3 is TGTGCCAGCAGTTACGTCCAGCGGCTGAACACCGGGGAGCTGTTTTTT. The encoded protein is CASSYVQRLNTGELFF.

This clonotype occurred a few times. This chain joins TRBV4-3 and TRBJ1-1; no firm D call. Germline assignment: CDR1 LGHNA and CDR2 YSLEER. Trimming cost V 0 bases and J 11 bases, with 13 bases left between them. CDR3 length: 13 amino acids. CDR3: CASSQDTRSEAFF. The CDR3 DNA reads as TGCGCCAGCAGCCAAGATACCCGCAGTGAGGCTTTCTTT.

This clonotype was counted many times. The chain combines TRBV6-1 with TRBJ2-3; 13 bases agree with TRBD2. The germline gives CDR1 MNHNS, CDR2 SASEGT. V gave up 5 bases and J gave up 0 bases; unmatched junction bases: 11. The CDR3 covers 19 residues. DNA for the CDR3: TGTGCCAGCAGTCAAGGACTAGCGGGAGTCCTTACTAGCACAGATACGCAGTATTTT. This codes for CASSQGLAGVLTSTDTQYF.

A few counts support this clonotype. CDR3 sequence: CASSWPAGETQYF. The CDR3 nucleotides read TGTGCCAGCAGCTGGCCGGCGGGTGAGACCCAGTACTTC. This sequence joins TRBV5-4 and TRBJ2-5; TRBD2 might be the D (5 bases). Deletions cut 3 bases from V and 5 bases from J, with 11 bases between. CDR1 SGHNT and CDR2 YYREEE come from the germline V gene (reference sequence). The CDR3 extends over 13 amino acids.

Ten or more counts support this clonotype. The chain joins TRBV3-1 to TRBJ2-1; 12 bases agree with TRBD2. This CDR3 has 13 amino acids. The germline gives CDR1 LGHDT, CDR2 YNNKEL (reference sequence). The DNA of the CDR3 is TGTGCTGTCGGACTAGCGGGATACAATGAGCAGTTCTTC. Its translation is CAVGLAGYNEQFF.

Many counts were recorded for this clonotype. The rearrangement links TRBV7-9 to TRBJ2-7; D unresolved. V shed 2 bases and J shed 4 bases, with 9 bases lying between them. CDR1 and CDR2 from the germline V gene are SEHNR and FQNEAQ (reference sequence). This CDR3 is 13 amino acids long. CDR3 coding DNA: TGTGCCAGCAGCTTACAGGCAGAATACGAGCAGTACTTC. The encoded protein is CASSLQAEYEQYF.

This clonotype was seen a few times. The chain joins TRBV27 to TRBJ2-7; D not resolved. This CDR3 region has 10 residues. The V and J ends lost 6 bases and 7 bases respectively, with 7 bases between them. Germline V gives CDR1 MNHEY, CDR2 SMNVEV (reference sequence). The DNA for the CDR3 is TGTGCCAGCAGGACTCAGGAGCAGTACTTC. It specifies CASRTQEQYF.

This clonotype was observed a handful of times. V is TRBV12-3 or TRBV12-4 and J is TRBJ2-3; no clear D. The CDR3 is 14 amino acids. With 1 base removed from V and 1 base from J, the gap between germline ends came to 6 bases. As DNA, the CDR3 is TGTGCCAGCAGTTTAGGGCGGCGCACAGATACGCAGTATTTT. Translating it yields CASSLGRRTDTQYF.

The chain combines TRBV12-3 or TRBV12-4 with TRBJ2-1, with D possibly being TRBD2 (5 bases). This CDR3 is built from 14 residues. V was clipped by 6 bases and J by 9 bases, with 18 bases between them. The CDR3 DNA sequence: TGTGCCAGCAGGGCAGCGGACCGGCCAGGTGAGCAGTTCTTC. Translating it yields CASRAADRPGEQFF.

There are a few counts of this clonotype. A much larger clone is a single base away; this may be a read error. CDR3 sequence (DNA): TGTGCCAGCAAGCGGGAAATTTCTAATGAAAAACTGTTTTTT. It yields the protein CASKREISNEKLFF. This chain connects TRBV27 to TRBJ1-4; D is undetermined. This CDR3 is 14 amino acids long. Germline CDR1 MNHEY, CDR2 SMNVEV (reference sequence). V lost 7 bases and J lost 3, with 12 bases in between. Drawing the rest from reference TRBV27 and TRBJ1-4, the complete variable domain is EAQVTQNPRYLITVTGKKLTVTCSQNMNHEYMSWYRQDPGLGLRQIYYSMNVEVTDKGDVPEGYKVSRKEKRNFPLILESPSPNQTSLYFCASKREISNEKLFFGSGTQLSVL.

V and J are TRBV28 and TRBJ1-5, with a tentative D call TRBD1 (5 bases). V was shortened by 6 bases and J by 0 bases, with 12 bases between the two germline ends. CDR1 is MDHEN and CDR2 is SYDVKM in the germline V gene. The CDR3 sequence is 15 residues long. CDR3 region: CASREGLGSNQPQHF. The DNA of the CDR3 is TGTGCCAGCAGAGAGGGGCTCGGTAGCAATCAGCCCCAGCATTTT.

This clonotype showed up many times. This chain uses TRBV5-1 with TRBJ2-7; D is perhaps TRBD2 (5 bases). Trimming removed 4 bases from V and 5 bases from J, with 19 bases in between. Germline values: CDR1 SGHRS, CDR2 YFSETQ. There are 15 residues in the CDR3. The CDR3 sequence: CASSQDSGRRNEQYF. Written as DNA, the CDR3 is TGCGCCAGCAGCCAGGACTCCGGTCGCCGGAACGAGCAGTACTTC. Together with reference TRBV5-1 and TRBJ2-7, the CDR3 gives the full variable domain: KAGVTQTPRYLIKTRGQQVTLSCSPISGHRSVSWYQQTPGQGLQFLFEYFSETQRNKGNFPGRFSGRQFSNSRSEMNVSTLELGDSALYLCASSQDSGRRNEQYFGPGTRLTVT.

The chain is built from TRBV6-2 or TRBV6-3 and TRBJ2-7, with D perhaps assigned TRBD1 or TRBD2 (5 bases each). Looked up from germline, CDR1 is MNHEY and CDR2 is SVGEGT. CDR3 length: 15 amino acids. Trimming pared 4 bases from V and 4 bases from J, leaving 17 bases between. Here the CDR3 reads CASSSGLGATYEQYF. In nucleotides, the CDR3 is TGTGCCAGCAGTTCCGGACTCGGGGCTACTTACGAGCAGTACTTC.

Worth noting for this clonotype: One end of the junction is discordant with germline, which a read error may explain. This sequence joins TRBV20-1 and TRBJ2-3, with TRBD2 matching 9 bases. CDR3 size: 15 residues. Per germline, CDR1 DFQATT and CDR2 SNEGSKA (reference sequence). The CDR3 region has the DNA TGCAGTGGCAGAAGGCGGGAGGGAAGCACAGATACGCGGTATTTT. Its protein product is CSGRRREGSTDTRYF.

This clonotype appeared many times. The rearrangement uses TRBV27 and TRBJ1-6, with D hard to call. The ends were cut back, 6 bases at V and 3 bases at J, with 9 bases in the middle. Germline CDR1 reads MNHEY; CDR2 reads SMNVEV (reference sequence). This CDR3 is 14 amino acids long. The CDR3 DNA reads TGTGCCAGCAGAGTACTTGACTATAATTCACCCCTCCACTTT. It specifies CASRVLDYNSPLHF.